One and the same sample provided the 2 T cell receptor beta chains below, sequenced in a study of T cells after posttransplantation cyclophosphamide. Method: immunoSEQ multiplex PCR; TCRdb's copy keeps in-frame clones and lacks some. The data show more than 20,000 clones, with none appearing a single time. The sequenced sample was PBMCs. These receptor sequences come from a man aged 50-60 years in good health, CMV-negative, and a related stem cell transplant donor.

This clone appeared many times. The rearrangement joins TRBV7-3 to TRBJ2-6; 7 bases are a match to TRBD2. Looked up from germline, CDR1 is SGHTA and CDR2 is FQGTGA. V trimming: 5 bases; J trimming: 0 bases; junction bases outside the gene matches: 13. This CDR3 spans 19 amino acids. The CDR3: CASSLSGTYSSSGANVLTF. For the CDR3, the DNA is TGTGCCAGCAGCCTCAGCGGGACCTATTCCTCCTCTGGGGCCAACGTCCTGACTTTC.

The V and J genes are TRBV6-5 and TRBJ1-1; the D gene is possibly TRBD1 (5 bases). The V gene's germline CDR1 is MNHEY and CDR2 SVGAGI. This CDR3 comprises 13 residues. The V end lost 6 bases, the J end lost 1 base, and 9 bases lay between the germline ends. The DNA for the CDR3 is TGTGCCAGCAGGATCAGGGAGAACACTGAAGCTTTCTTT. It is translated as CASRIRENTEAFF.